This T cell receptor beta chain was captured by sequencing in a study of technical replicates of blood from a few donors. The CDR3 totals 14 residues. The germline CDR1 and CDR2 sequences are LNHNV and YYDKDF (reference sequence). Trimming removed 5 bases from V and 4 bases from J, with 12 bases in between. Using immunoSEQ multiplex PCR, the repertoire was profiled, and TCRdb retains in-frame clones only, with some absent. The sample lists tens of thousands of clones, about nine tenths occurring once. J is TRBJ1-5 and V is TRBV15, with D uncertain. The source material was T cells isolated from PBMCs. The sequence was collected from a human donor in good health. Some clones in this sample may be carry-over from other donors' samples. As DNA, the CDR3 is TGTGCCACCAGCCCGGGGATTTCTAATCAGCCCCAGCATTTT. It yields the protein CATSPGISNQPQHF.